This T cell receptor (beta chain) was sequenced during a study of T cell changes during pregnancy in multiple sclerosis. Libraries were prepared by immunoSEQ multiplex PCR; TCRdb keeps only in-frame clonotypes and omits some of them. This sample has 93,000 or so clones, with 85% to 95% found just once. Germline lookup yields CDR1 SGHTA and CDR2 FQGNSA. The CDR3 is made up of 14 amino acids. The V end was cut by 5 bases, the J end by 1 base, with 11 bases between. The chain recombines TRBV7-2 with TRBJ1-1; D is unclear. The starting material was peripheral blood, obtained after pregnancy. The sequence was collected from a female donor with multiple sclerosis, enrolled in a pregnancy study. The CDR3 region has the DNA TGTGCCAGCAGCCTTCCCCACAGGAACACTGAAGCTTTCTTT. Protein sequence: CASSLPHRNTEAFF.